This TCR beta chain was found in a study of beta chain features in type 1 diabetes. Expressed TCRB transcripts were sequenced because the isolated RNA had all been reverse transcribed beforehand. Assay used: immunoSEQ multiplex PCR; TCRdb lists only in-frame clones, some missing. The repertoire consists of 900,000 or so clones, with 17% occurring once and the leading ten covering 0.02% to 0.025%. As regards this clone: Its antigen is unidentified.

Trimming cost V 2 bases and J 4 bases; bases outside gene matches: 9. The CDR3 runs to 17 residues. Germline values: CDR1 LGHNA, CDR2 YSLEER. Overall study results and limits: Patients and controls would share equally any PCR tilt toward shorter templates. In these data, an HLA type influence on TCRB rearrangement remained unresolved. Sequencing of cDNA might inflate the share of cells that strongly express TCR.

The rearrangement uses TRBV4-3 and TRBJ2-7; TRBD1 aligns across 12 bases. Sequences were obtained from naive CD4+ T cells from blood. This clonotype was sampled from a woman under 30 in good health. CDR3 sequence: CASSQTARGQGAYEQYF. CDR3 bases: TGCGCCAGCAGCCAAACGGCCAGGGGACAGGGGGCTTACGAGCAGTACTTC.